This T cell receptor beta chain was sequenced during a study of T cell clusters in autoimmune cytopenias. TRB rearrangements were amplified by touch-down multiplex PCR with mixed TRB-A/B primers. TCRdb reprocessed the multiplex PCR reads; each CDR3 protein has one entry and no DNA is given. This sample contains 6,000 to 6,500 distinct CDR3 sequences. The germline V gene has CDR1 SEHNR and CDR2 FQNEAQ (reference sequence). The CDR3 is 15 amino acids. TRB was amplified from 250 ng of peripheral blood genomic DNA per sample. Sequencing input: peripheral blood. The chain has TRBV7-9 and TRBJ2-1. The receptor's source is a human donor with an autoimmune cytopenia or autoimmune hepatitis (not recorded which). This CDR3 reads CASSLARYGYNEQFF.